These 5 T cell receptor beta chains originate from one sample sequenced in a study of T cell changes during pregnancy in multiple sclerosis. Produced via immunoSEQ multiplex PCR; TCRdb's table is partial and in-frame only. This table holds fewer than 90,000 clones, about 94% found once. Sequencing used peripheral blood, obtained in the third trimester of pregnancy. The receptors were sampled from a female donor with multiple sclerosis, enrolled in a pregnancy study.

In DNA form, the CDR3 reads TGTGCCAGCAGTTTCCATGGGGGGAGCTCCTACAATGAGCAGTTCTTC. It translates to CASSFHGGSSYNEQFF. This sequence joins TRBV28 and TRBJ2-1, with TRBD2 as a possible D gene (6 bases). Deletions cut 3 bases from V and 0 bases from J, with 12 bases between. The CDR3 runs to 16 residues. Germline V CDR1 and CDR2: MDHEN, SYDVKM.

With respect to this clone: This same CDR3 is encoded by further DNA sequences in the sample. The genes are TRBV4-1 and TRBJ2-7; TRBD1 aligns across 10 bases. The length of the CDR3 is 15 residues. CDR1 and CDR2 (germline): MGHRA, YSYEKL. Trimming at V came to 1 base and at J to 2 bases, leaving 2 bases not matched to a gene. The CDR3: CASSQAGQGTYEQYF. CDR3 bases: TGCGCCAGCAGCCAAGCGGGACAGGGGACCTACGAGCAGTACTTC.

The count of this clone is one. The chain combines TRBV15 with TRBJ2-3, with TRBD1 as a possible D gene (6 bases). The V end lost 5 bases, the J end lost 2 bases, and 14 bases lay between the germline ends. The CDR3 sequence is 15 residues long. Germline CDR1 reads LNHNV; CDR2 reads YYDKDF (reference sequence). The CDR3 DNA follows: TGTGCCACCAGCGAAGGACAGATTGCCACAGATACGCAGTATTTT. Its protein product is CATSEGQIATDTQYF.

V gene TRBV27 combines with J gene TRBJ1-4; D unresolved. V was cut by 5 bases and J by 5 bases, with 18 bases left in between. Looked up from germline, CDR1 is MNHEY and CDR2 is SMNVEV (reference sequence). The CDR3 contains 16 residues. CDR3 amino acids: CASSPWRVSQNEKLFF. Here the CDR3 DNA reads TGTGCCAGCAGTCCCTGGAGGGTGTCTCAGAATGAAAAACTGTTTTTT.

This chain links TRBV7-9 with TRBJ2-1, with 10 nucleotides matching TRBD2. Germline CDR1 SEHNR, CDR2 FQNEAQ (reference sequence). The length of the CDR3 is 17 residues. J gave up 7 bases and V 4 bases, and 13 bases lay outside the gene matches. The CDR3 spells CASSSTLAGEGFNEQFF. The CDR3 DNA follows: TGTGCCAGCAGCTCGACGCTAGCGGGAGAGGGGTTTAATGAGCAGTTCTTC.